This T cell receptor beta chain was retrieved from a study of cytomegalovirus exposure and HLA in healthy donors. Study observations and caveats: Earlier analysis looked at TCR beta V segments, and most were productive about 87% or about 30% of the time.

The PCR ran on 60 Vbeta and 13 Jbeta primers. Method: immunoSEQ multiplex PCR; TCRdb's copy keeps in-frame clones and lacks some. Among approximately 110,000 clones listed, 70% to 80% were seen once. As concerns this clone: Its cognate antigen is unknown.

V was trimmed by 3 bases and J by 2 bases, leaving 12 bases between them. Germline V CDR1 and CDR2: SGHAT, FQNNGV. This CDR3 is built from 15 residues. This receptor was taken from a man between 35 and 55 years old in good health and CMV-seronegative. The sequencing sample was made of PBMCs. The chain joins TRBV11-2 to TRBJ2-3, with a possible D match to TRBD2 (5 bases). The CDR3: CASSLTTRDTDTQYF. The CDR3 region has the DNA TGTGCCAGCAGCTTGACCACCCGGGACACAGATACGCAGTATTTT.